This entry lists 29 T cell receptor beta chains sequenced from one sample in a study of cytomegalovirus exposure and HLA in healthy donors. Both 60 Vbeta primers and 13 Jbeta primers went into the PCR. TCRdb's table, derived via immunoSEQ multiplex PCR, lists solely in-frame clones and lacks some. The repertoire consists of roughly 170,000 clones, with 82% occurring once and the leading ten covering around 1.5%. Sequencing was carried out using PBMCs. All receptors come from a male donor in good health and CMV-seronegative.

The CDR3 spells CASSLFDRSSEQYF. The DNA of the CDR3 is TGTGCCAGCAGCTTATTTGACAGGTCGTCCGAGCAGTACTTC. The J gene is TRBJ2-7, the V gene TRBV11-3, with D possibly matching TRBD1 (6 bases). This CDR3 region has 14 residues. Trimming removed 2 bases at V and 6 bases at J, with 14 bases between. From germline, CDR1 is SGHNT and CDR2 YENEEA.

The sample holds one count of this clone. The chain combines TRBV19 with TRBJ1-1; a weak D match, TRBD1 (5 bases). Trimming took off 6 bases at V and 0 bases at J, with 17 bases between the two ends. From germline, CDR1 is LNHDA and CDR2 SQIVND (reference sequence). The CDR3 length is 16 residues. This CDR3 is CASSKPKTALNTEAFF. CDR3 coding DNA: TGTGCCAGTAGCAAACCCAAGACAGCATTGAACACTGAAGCTTTCTTT.

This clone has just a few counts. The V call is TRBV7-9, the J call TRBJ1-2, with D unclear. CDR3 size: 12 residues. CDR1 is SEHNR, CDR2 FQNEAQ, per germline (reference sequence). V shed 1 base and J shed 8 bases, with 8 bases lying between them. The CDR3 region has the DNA TGTGCCAGCAGCTTAGTACTAGTCGGCTACACCTTC. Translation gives CASSLVLVGYTF.

The CDR3 DNA sequence: TGCGCCAGCAGCCTGGGGACAGTCATTTTCGATGAGCAGTTCTTC. As protein: CASSLGTVIFDEQFF. This rearrangement joins TRBV5-1 to TRBJ2-1, with TRBD1 matching 7 bases. The CDR3 has 15 amino acids. Germline values: CDR1 SGHRS, CDR2 YFSETQ. V lost 4 bases and J lost 8; bases outside the gene matches: 12.

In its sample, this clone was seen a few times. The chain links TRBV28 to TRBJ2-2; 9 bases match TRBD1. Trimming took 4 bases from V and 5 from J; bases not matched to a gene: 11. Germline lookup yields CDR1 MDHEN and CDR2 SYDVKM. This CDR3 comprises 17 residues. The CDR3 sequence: CASSSPLGQGRTGELFF. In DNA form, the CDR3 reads TGTGCCAGCAGTTCCCCCTTAGGACAGGGGAGGACCGGGGAGCTGTTTTTT.

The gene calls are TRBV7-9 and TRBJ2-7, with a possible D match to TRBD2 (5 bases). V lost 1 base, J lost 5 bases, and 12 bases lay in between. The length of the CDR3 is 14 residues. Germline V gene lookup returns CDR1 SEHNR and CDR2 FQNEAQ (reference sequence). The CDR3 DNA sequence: TGTGCCAGCAGCTTAGACGGGATGTTAGACGAGCAGTACTTC. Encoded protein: CASSLDGMLDEQYF.

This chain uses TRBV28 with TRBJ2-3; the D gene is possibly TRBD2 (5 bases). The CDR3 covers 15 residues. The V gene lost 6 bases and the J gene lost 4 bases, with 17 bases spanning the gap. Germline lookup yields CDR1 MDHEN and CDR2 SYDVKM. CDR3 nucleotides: TGTGCCAGCAGCCCGGCGTCCGCCGGGGCAGATACGCAGTATTTT. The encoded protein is CASSPASAGADTQYF.

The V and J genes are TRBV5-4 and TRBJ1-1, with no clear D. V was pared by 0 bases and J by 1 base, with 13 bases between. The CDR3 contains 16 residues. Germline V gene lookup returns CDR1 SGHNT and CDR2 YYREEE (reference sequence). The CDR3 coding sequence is TGTGCCAGCAGCTTGGGTGGCAGGATAGGGAACACTGAAGCTTTCTTT. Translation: CASSLGGRIGNTEAFF.

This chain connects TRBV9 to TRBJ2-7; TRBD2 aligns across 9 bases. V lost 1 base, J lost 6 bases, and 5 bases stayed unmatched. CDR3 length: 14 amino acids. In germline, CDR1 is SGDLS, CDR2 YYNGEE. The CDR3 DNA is TGTGCCAGCAGCGTACTTAGCGGGAGTCCCGAGCAGTACTTC. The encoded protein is CASSVLSGSPEQYF.

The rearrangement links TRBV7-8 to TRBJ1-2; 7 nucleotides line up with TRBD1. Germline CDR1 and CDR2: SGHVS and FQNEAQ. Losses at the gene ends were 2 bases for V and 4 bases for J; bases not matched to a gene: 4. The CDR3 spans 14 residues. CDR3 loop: CASSLSTGAYGYTF. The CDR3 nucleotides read TGTGCCAGCAGCTTAAGTACAGGGGCCTATGGCTACACCTTC.

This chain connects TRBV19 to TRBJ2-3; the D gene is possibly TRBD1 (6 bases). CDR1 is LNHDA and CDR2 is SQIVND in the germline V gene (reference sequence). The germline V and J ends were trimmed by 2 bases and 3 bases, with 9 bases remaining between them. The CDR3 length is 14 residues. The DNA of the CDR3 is TGTGCCAGTAGTATACGAAGGGGGACAGATACGCAGTATTTT. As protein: CASSIRRGTDTQYF.

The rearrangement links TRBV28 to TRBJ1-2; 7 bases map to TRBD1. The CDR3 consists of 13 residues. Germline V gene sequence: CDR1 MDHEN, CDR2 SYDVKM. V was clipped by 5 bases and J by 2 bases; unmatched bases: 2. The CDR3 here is CASSPGQNYGYTF. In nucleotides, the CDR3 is TGTGCCAGCAGTCCGGGACAGAACTATGGCTACACCTTC.

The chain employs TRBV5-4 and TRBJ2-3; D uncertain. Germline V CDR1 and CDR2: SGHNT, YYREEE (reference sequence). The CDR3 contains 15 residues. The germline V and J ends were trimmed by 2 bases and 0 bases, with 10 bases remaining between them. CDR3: CASSFETQSTDTQYF. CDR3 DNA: TGTGCCAGCAGCTTCGAGACTCAAAGCACAGATACGCAGTATTTT.

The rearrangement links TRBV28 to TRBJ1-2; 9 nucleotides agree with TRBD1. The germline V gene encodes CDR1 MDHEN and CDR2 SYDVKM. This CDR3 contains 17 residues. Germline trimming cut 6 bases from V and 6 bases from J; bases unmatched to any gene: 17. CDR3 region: CASRFRDRVNPRHGYTF. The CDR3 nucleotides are TGTGCCAGCAGATTCCGGGACAGGGTAAATCCAAGGCATGGCTACACCTTC.

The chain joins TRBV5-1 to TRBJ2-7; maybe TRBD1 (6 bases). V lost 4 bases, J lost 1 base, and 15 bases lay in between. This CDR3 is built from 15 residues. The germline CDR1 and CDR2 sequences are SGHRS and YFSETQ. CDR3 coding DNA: TGCGCCAGCAGCCGTGAAACAGGGCGATCCTACGAGCAGTACTTC. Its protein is CASSRETGRSYEQYF. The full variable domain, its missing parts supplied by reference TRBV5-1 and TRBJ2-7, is KAGVTQTPRYLIKTRGQQVTLSCSPISGHRSVSWYQQTPGQGLQFLFEYFSETQRNKGNFPGRFSGRQFSNSRSEMNVSTLELGDSALYLCASSRETGRSYEQYFGPGTRLTVT.

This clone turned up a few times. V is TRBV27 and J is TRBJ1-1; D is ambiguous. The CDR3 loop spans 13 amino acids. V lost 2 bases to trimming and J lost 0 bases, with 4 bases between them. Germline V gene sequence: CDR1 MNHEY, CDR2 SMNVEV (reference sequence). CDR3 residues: CASSLNMNTEAFF. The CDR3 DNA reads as TGTGCCAGCAGTTTAAACATGAACACTGAAGCTTTCTTT.

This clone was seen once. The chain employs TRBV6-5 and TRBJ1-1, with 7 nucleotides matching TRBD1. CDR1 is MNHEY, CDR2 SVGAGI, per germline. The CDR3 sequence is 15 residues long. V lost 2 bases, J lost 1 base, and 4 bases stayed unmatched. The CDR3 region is CASSYGRTGNTEAFF. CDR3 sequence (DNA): TGTGCCAGCAGTTACGGTCGGACAGGGAACACTGAAGCTTTCTTT.

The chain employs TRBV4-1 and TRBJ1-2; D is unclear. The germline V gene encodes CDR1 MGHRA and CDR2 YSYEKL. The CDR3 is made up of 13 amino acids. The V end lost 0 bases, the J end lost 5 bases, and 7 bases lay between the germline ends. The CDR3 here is CASSQEWHYGYTF. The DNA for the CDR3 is TGCGCCAGCAGCCAAGAGTGGCATTATGGCTACACCTTC.

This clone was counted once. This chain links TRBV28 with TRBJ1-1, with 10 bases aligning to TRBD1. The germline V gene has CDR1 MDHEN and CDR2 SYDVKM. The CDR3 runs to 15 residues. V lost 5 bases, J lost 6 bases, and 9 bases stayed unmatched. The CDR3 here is CASSPGTGVPPEAFF. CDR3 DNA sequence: TGTGCCAGCAGTCCCGGGACAGGGGTACCGCCTGAAGCTTTCTTT.

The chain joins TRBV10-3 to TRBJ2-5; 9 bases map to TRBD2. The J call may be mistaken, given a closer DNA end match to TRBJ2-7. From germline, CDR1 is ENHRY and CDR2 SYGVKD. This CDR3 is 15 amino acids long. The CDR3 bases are TGTGCCATCAGTCGGGTAGCGGGAGAATCCTACGAGCAGTACTTC. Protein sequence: CAISRVAGESYEQYF.

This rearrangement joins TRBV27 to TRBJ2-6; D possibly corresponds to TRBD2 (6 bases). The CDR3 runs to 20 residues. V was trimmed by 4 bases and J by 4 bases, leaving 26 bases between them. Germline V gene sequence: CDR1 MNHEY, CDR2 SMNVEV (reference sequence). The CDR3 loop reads CASSSNSPGRRRAGANVLTF. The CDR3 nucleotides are TGTGCCAGCAGTTCCAACAGCCCGGGGCGACGGAGGGCGGGGGCCAACGTCCTGACTTTC.

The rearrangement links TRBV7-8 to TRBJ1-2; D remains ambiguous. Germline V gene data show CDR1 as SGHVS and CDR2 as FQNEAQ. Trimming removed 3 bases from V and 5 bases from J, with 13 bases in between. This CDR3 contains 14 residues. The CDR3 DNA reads TGTGCCAGCAGCTTTCTTGCGCAGGCGTATGGCTACACCTTC. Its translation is CASSFLAQAYGYTF.

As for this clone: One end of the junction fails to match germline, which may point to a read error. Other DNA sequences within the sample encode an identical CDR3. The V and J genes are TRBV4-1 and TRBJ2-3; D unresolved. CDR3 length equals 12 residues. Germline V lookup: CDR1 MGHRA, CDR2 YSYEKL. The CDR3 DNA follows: TGCGCTAGCAGCCAAGCCGGGGATACGCAGTATTTT. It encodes CASSQAGDTQYF.

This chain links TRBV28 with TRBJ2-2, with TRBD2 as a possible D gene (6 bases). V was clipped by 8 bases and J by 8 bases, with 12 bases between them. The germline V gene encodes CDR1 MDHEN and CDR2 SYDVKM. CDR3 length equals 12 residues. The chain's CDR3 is CASFGGVGELFF. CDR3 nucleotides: TGTGCCAGCTTTGGAGGGGTTGGGGAGCTGTTTTTT.

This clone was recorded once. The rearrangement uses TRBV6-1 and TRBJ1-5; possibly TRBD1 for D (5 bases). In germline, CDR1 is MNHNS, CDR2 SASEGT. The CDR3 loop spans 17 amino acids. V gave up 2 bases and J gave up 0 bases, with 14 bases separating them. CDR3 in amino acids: CASSESVRADSNQPQHF. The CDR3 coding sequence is TGTGCCAGCAGTGAATCGGTCAGGGCGGATAGCAATCAGCCCCAGCATTTT.

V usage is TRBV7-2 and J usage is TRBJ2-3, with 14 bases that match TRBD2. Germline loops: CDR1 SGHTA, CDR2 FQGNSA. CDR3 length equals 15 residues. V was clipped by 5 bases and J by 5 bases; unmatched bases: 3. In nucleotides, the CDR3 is TGTGCCAGCAGCGCGACTAGCGGGGGGGTAGATACGCAGTATTTT. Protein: CASSATSGGVDTQYF.

This CDR3 is CASSETWTEYGYTF. Here the CDR3 DNA reads TGTGCCAGCAGCGAAACCTGGACAGAGTATGGCTACACCTTC. The chain has TRBV25-1 and TRBJ1-2; the D gene is possibly TRBD1 (6 bases). Germline CDR1 and CDR2: MGHDK and SYGVNS. CDR3 length equals 14 residues. Trimming removed 6 bases at V and 5 bases at J, with 16 bases between.

CDR3 bases: TGTGCCAGCAGTTTACGGGGTAGCGGCACAGATACGCAGTATTTT. The encoded protein is CASSLRGSGTDTQYF. The V and J genes are TRBV28 and TRBJ2-3, with D possibly matching TRBD2 (5 bases). The CDR3 extends over 15 amino acids. From germline, CDR1 is MDHEN and CDR2 SYDVKM. V lost 2 bases and J lost 1, with 10 bases in between.

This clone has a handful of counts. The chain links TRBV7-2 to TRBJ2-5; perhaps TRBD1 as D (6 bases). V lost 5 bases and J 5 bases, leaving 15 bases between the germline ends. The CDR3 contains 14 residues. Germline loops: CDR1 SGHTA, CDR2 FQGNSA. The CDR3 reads CASSGTSLSETQYF. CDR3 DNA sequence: TGTGCCAGCAGCGGGACAAGTCTATCGGAGACCCAGTACTTC. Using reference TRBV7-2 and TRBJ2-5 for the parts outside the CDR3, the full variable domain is GAGVSQSPSNKVTEKGKDVELRCDPISGHTALYWYRQSLGQGLEFLIYFQGNSAPDKSGLPSDRFSAERTGGSVSTLTIQRTQQEDSAVYLCASSGTSLSETQYFGPGTRLLVL.